The TCR beta chain described here comes from a study of blood T cell repertoires in COVID-19. Study background: From T cells, B-cell-depleted T cells, or PBMCs came the material, which was cDNA or gDNA.

Trimming removed 0 bases from V and 3 bases from J, with 11 bases in between. CDR3 length: 15 amino acids. Germline V gene lookup returns CDR1 SGHRS and CDR2 YFSETQ. Assay: immunoSEQ multiplex PCR; the TCRdb copy retains only in-frame clones and omits some. Found here are 150,000 to 200,000 clones, around 90% of them singletons; the top ten hold about 4.2%. The receptor was derived from a human donor in a cohort sampled during active COVID-19. J is TRBJ2-3 and V is TRBV5-1, with a weak D call TRBD2 (6 bases). The sample comprised peripheral blood. The CDR3 spells CASSLGTIDTDTQYF. CDR3 nucleotides: TGCGCCAGCAGCTTGGGGACTATTGATACAGATACGCAGTATTTT.